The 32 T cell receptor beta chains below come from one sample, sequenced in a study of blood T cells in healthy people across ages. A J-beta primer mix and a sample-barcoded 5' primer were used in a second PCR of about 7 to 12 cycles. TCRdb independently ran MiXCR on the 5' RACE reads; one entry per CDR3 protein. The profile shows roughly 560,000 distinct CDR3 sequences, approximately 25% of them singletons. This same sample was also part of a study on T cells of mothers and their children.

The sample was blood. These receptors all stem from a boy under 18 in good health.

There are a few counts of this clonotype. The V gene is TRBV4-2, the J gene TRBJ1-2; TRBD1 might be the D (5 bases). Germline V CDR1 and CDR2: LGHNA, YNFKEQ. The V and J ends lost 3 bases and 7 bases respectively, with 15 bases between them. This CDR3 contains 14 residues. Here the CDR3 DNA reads TGTGCCAGCAGCCATCCCGAGGGGACCTCTGGCTACACCTTC. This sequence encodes CASSHPEGTSGYTF.

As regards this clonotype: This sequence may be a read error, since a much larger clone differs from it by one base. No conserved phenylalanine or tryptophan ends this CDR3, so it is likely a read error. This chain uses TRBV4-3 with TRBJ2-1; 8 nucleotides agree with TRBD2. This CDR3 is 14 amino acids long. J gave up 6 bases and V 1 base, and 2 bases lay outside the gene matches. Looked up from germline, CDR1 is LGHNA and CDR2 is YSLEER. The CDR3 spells CASSQAGLGNEQFL. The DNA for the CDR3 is TGCGCCAGCAGCCAAGCGGGACTAGGCAATGAGCAGTTCCTC.

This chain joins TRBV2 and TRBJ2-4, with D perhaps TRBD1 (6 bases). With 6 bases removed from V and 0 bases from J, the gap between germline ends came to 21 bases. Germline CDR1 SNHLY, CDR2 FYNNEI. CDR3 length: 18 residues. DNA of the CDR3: TGTGCCAGCAGGAGCCTTTCTACCACAGGGTTAGCCAAAAACATTCAGTACTTC. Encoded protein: CASRSLSTTGLAKNIQYF. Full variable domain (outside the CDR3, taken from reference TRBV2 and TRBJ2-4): EPEVTQTPSHQVTQMGQEVILRCVPISNHLYFYWYRQILGQKVEFLVSFYNNEISEKSEIFDDQFSVERPDGSNFTLKIRSTKLEDSAMYFCASRSLSTTGLAKNIQYFGAGTRLSVL.

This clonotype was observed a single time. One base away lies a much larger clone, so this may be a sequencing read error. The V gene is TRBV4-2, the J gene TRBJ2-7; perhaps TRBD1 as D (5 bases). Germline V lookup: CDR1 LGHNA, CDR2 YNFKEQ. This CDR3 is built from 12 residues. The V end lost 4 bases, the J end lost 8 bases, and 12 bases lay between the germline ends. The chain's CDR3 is CASSPKGLKQYF. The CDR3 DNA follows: TGTGCCAGCAGCCCCAAGGGGCTTAAGCAGTACTTC.

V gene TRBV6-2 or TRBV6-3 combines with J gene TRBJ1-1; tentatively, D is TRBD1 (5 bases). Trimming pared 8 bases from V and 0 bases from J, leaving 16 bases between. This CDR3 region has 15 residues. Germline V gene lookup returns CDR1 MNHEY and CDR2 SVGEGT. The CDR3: CASLPPGRMNTEAFF. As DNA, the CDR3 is TGTGCCAGCCTCCCGCCGGGACGGATGAACACTGAAGCTTTCTTT.

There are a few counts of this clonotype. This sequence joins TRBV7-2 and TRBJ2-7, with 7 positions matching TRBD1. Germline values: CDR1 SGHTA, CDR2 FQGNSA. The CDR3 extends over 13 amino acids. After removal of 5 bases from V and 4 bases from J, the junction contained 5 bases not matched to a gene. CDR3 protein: CASSTDRTYEQYF. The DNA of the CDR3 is TGTGCCAGCAGCACGGACAGGACATACGAGCAGTACTTC.

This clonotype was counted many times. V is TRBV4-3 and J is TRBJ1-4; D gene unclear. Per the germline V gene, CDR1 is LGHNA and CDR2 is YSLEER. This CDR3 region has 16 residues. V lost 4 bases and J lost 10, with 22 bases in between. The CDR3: CASSPLKSGHAPKLFF. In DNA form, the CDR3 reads TGCGCCAGCAGCCCCCTAAAATCGGGCCACGCACCAAAACTGTTTTTT.

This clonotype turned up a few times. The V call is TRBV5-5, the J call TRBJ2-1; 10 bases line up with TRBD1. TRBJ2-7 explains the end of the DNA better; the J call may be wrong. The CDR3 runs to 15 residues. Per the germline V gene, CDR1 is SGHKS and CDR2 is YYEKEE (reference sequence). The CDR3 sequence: CASSWDRGVSYEQYF. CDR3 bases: TGTGCCAGCAGCTGGGACAGGGGAGTCTCCTACGAGCAGTACTTC.

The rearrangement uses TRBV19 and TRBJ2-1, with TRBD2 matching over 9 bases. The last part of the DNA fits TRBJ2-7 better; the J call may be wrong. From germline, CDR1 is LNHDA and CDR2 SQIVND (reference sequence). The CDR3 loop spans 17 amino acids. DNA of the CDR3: TGTGCCAGTAGTTATTCTTCTGGAATAGCGGGAGTCGAGAAGCAGTACTTC. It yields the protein CASSYSSGIAGVEKQYF.

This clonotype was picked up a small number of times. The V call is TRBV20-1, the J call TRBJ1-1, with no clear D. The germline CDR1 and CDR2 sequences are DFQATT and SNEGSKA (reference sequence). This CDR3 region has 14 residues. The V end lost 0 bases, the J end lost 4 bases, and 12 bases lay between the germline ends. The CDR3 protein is CSAREILRGTEAFF. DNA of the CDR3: TGCAGTGCTAGAGAAATTCTTCGGGGCACTGAAGCTTTCTTT.

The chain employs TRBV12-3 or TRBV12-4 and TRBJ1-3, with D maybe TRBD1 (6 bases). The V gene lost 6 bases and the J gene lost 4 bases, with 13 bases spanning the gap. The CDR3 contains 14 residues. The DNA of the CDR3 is TGTGCCAGCAGCCAATGGGGGGCCGGAAACACCATATATTTT. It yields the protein CASSQWGAGNTIYF.

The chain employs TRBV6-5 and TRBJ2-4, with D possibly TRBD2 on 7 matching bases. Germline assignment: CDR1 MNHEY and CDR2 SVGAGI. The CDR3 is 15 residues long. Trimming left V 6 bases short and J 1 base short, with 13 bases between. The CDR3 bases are TGTGCCAGCAGGGGAGGGGGAGCCGCCAAAAACATTCAGTACTTC. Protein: CASRGGGAAKNIQYF.

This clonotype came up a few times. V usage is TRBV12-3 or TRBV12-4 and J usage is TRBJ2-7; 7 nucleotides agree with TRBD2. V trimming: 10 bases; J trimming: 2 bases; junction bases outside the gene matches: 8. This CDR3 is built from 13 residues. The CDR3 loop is CATASGVTYEQYF. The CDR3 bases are TGTGCCACCGCCAGCGGGGTCACCTACGAGCAGTACTTC.

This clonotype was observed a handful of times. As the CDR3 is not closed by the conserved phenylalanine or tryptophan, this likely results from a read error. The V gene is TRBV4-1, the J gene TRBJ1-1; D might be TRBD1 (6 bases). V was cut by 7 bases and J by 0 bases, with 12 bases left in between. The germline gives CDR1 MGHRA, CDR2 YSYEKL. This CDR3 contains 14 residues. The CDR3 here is CASKGQPMNTEAFL. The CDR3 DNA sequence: TGCGCCAGCAAGGGACAACCCATGAACACTGAAGCTTTCCTT.

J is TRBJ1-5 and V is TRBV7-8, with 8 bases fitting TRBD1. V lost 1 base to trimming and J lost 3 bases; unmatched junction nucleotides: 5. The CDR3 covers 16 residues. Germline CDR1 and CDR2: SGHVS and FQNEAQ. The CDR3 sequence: CASSLGTGRINQPQHF. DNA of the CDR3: TGTGCCAGCAGCTTAGGGACAGGGCGCATCAATCAGCCCCAGCATTTT.

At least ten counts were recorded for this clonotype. CDR3 in DNA: TGTGCCAGCAGTTTGAGGAGGGGAGGTGAAAAACTGTTTTTT. Translating it yields CASSLRRGGEKLFF. The rearrangement joins TRBV28 to TRBJ1-4, with D possibly matching TRBD1 (5 bases). Germline V gives CDR1 MDHEN, CDR2 SYDVKM. CDR3 length: 14 amino acids. Trimming took off 3 bases at V and 7 bases at J, with 12 bases between the two ends.

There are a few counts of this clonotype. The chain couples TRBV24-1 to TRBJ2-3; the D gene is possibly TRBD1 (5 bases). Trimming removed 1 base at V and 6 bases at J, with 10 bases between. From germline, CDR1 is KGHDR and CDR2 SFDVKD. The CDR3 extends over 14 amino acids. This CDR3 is CATSDFWGRDTQYF. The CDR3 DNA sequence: TGTGCCACCAGTGATTTCTGGGGCAGGGATACGCAGTATTTT.

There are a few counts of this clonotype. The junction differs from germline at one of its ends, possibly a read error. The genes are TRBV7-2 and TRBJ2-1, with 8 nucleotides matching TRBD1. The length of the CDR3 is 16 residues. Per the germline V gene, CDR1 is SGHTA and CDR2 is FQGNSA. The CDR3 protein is CASSVGQGSSYDEQFF. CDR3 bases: TGTGCCAGCAGCGTCGGACAGGGAAGCTCCTACGATGAGCAGTTCTTC.

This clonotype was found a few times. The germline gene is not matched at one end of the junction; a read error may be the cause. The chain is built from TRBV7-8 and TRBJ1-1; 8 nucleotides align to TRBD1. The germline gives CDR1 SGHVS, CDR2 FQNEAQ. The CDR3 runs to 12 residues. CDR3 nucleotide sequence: TGTGCCAGCAGCTTAGAATTACAGGGGGAGGCATTT. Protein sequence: CASSLELQGEAF. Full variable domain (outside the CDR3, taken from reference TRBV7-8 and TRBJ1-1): GAGVSQSPRYKVAKRGQDVALRCDPISGHVSLFWYQQALGQGPEFLTYFQNEAQLDKSGLPSDRFFAERPEGSVSTLKIQRTQQEDSAVYLCASSLELQGEAFGQGTRLTVV.

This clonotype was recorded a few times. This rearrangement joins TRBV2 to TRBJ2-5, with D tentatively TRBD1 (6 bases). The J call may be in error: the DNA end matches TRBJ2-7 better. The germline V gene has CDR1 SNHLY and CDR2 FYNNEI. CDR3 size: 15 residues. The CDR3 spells CASSDHPDSSHEQYF. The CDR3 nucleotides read TGTGCCAGCAGCGACCACCCGGACAGTTCCCACGAGCAGTACTTC.

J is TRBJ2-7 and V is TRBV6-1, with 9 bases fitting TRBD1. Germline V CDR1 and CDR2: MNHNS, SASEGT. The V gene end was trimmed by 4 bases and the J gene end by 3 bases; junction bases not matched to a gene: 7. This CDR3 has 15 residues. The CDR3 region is CASSAWGQGSYEQYF. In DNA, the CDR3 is TGTGCCAGCAGTGCGTGGGGACAGGGTAGCTACGAGCAGTACTTC.

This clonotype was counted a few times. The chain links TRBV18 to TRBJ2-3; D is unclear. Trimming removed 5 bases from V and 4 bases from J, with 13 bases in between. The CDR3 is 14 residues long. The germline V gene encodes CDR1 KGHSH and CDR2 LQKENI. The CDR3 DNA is TGTGCCAGCTCATTTGGGTCACCCCCAGATACGCAGTATTTT. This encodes CASSFGSPPDTQYF.

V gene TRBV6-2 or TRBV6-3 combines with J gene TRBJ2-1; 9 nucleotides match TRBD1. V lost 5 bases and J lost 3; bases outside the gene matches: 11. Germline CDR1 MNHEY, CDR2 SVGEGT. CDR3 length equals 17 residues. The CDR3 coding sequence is TGTGCCAGCAGTCGAGTTCTCGGGACAGGGATCTACAATGAGCAGTTCTTC. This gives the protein CASSRVLGTGIYNEQFF.

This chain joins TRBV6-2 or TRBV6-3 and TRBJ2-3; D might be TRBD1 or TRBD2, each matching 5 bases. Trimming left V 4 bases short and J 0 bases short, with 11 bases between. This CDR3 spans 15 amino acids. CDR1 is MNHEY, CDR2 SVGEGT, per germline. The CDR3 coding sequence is TGTGCCAGCAGTTGGGGCCCGGGGAGCACAGATACGCAGTATTTT. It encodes CASSWGPGSTDTQYF.

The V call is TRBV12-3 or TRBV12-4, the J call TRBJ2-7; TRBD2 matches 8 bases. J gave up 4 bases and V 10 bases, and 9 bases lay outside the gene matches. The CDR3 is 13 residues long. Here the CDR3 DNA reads TGTGCCACATCGCGGGGGGATCTTTACGAGCAGTACTTC. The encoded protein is CATSRGDLYEQYF.

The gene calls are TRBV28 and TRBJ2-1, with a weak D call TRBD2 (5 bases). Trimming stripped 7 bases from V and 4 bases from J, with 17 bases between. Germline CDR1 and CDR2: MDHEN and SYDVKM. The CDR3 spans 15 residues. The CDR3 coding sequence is TGTGCCAGCACCCAGGCCGGACTTGGGTACAATGAGCAGTTCTTC. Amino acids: CASTQAGLGYNEQFF.

DNA of the CDR3: TGTGCCAGCAGCTTGAACACGGACCCTAATGAAAAACTGTTTTTT. Translated, it gives CASSLNTDPNEKLFF. The chain is built from TRBV7-8 and TRBJ1-4; unclear D gene. This CDR3 contains 15 residues. Germline loops: CDR1 SGHVS, CDR2 FQNEAQ. Between the trimmed V and J ends, which lost 3 bases and 3 bases, there was a span of 11 bases. Supplemented by reference TRBV7-8 and TRBJ1-4, the full variable domain reads GAGVSQSPRYKVAKRGQDVALRCDPISGHVSLFWYQQALGQGPEFLTYFQNEAQLDKSGLPSDRFFAERPEGSVSTLKIQRTQQEDSAVYLCASSLNTDPNEKLFFGSGTQLSVL.

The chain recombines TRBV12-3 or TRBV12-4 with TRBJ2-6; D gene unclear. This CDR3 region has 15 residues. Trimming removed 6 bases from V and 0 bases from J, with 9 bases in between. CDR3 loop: CASSPSASGANVLTF. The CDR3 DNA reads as TGTGCCAGCAGCCCGAGTGCCTCTGGGGCCAACGTCCTGACTTTC.

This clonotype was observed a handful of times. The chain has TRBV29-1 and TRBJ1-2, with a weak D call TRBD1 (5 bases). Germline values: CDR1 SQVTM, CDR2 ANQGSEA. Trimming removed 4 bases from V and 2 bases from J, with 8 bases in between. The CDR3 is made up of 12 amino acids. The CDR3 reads CSVGGGNYGYTF. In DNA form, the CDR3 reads TGCAGCGTTGGGGGGGGAAACTATGGCTACACCTTC.

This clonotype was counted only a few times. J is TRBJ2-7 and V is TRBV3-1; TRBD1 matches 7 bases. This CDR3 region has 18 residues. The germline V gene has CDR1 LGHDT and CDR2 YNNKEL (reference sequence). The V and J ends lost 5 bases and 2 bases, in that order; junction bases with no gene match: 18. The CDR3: CASSNNFNTGTETYEQYF. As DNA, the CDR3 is TGTGCCAGCAGCAACAACTTCAACACCGGGACAGAGACCTACGAGCAGTACTTC.

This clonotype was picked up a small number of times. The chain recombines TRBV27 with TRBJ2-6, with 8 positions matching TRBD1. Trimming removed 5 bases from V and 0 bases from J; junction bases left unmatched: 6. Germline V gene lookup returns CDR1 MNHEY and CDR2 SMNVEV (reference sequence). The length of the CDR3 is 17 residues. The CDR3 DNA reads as TGTGCCAGCAGTCCCTGGACAGGGAGCTCTGGGGCCAACGTCCTGACTTTC. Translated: CASSPWTGSSGANVLTF.

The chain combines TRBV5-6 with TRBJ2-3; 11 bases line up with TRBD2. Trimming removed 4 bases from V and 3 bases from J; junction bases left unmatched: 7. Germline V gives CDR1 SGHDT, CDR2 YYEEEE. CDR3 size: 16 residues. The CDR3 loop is CASSLQLAGVTDTQYF. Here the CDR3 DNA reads TGTGCCAGCAGCCTTCAACTAGCGGGAGTAACAGATACGCAGTATTTT.